The 10 T cell receptor beta chains reported below all come from one sample, sequenced in a study of CD8+ T cells in alopecia areata. The treatment is: oral pan-JAK inhibitor, 5-10 mg twice daily. Once RNA had been extracted, it was reverse transcribed into cDNA to act as the sequencing template. The repertoire was sequenced with immunoSEQ multiplex PCR; TCRdb's copy has only in-frame clones and lacks some. This table holds around 200,000 clones, roughly 53% found once. This specimen was CD8+ T cells sorted from blood, taken at week 24, from a patient treated with tofacitinib. All receptors derive from a human donor with alopecia areata.

This clone was detected once. J is TRBJ2-1 and V is TRBV6-5; a weak D match, TRBD2 (7 bases). CDR3 length: 13 residues. V was trimmed by 6 bases and J by 7 bases, leaving 13 bases between them. Looked up from germline, CDR1 is MNHEY and CDR2 is SVGAGI. The CDR3 DNA reads TGTGCCAGCAGCGGGGGGCAGAGAAATGAGCAGTTCTTC. Its translation: CASSGGQRNEQFF.

The rearrangement joins TRBV19 to TRBJ1-1, with D uncertain. The CDR3 runs to 14 residues. With 3 bases removed from V and 4 bases from J, the gap between germline ends came to 12 bases. Germline-derived CDR1 and CDR2 are LNHDA and SQIVND (reference sequence). Written as DNA, the CDR3 is TGTGCCAGTAGTATCCGTCGAGATATCACTGAAGCTTTCTTT. Its protein is CASSIRRDITEAFF.

The genes are TRBV2 and TRBJ2-1, with D maybe TRBD2 (6 bases). This CDR3 has 16 amino acids. Germline V lookup: CDR1 SNHLY, CDR2 FYNNEI. Trimming removed 2 bases at V and 5 bases at J, with 16 bases between. The DNA for the CDR3 is TGTGCCAGCAGTGAACGGGGACTTCTATTAGACAATGAGCAGTTCTTC. It specifies CASSERGLLLDNEQFF.

This clone was seen more than once but under ten times. The rearrangement uses TRBV7-8 and TRBJ2-5; D is tentatively TRBD1 or TRBD2 (6 bases each). Germline V gene data show CDR1 as SGHVS and CDR2 as FQNEAQ. CDR3 length: 15 amino acids. Trimming pared 6 bases from V and 0 bases from J, leaving 14 bases between. The CDR3 loop is CASRIGRGDQETQYF. The CDR3 bases are TGTGCCAGCAGAATAGGAAGGGGGGACCAAGAGACCCAGTACTTC.

This chain joins TRBV7-9 and TRBJ1-1; possible D gene TRBD1, 5 bases. CDR3 size: 13 residues. Germline V lookup: CDR1 SEHNR, CDR2 FQNEAQ (reference sequence). Trimming removed 5 bases at V and 1 base at J, with 8 bases between. The chain's CDR3 is CASSPGENTEAFF. The CDR3, as DNA: TGTGCCAGCAGCCCGGGGGAGAACACTGAAGCTTTCTTT.

The chain carries TRBV15 and TRBJ2-5; D remains ambiguous. The CDR3 is 16 amino acids. Germline CDR1 is LNHNV and CDR2 is YYDKDF (reference sequence). V was shortened by 5 bases and J by 4 bases, with 20 bases between the two germline ends. In DNA, the CDR3 is TGTGCCACCAGCGTACCGAACCCTCGCCGTCGAGAGACCCAGTACTTC. Protein sequence: CATSVPNPRRRETQYF.

The V and J genes are TRBV27 and TRBJ2-5; the D is unclear. The CDR3 has 10 residues. CDR1 and CDR2 from the germline V gene are MNHEY and SMNVEV (reference sequence). The germline V and J ends were trimmed by 4 bases and 5 bases, with 2 bases remaining between them. This CDR3 is CASSWETQYF. CDR3 sequence (DNA): TGTGCCAGCAGTTGGGAGACCCAGTACTTC.

V is TRBV5-1 and J is TRBJ1-5, with D maybe TRBD1 (5 bases). The CDR3 totals 14 residues. The germline V gene encodes CDR1 SGHRS and CDR2 YFSETQ. V was shortened by 4 bases and J by 4 bases, with 12 bases between the two germline ends. The CDR3 DNA follows: TGCGCCAGCAGCCCGGACGGGGGGAATCAGCCCCAGCATTTT. It translates to CASSPDGGNQPQHF.

The rearrangement links TRBV25-1 to TRBJ1-2; D gene ambiguous. Germline CDR1 is MGHDK and CDR2 is SYGVNS. The CDR3 contains 14 residues. V lost 6 bases to trimming and J lost 2 bases, with 13 bases between them. CDR3 DNA sequence: TGTGCCAGCAGCTACTCGGTCAGCAACTATGGCTACACCTTC. Protein: CASSYSVSNYGYTF.

This chain joins TRBV4-1 and TRBJ2-7; TRBD2 matches 10 bases. Germline V gene data show CDR1 as MGHRA and CDR2 as YSYEKL. V was pared by 1 base and J by 2 bases, with 2 bases of the junction left unmatched. CDR3 size: 15 residues. This CDR3 is CASSQGTSGTYEQYF. The DNA for the CDR3 is TGCGCCAGCAGCCAAGGGACTAGCGGAACCTACGAGCAGTACTTC.